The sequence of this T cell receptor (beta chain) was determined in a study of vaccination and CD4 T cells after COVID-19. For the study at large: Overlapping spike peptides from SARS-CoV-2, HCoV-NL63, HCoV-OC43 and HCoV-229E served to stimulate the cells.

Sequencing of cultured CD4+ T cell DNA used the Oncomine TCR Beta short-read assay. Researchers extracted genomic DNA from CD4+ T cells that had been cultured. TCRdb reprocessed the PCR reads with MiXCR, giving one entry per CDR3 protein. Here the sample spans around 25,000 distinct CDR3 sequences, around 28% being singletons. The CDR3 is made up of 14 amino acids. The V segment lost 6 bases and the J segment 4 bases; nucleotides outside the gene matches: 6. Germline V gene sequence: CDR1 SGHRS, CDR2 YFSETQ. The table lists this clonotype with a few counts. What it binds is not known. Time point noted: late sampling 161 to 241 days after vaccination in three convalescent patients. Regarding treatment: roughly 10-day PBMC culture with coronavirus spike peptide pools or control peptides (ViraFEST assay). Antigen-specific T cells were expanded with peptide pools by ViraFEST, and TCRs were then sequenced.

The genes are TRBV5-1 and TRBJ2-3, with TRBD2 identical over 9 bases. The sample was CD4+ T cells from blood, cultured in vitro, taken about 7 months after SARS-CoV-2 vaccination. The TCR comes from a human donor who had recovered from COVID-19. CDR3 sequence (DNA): TGCGCCAGCAACTCGCGGGAGGGCCCAGATACGCAGTATTTT. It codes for CASNSREGPDTQYF.